The clone carrying this T cell receptor beta chain was counted ten times or more. These data belong to a study of molecular identifiers for immune sequencing clone quantification. As for the study in general: Five aliquots were made in replicates from the RNA of about 20,000 or 100,000 naive CD8 cells, and four were sequenced.

The CDR3 extends over 14 amino acids. V lost 2 bases to trimming and J lost 3 bases, with 10 bases between them. TCRdb itself ran the PCR reads through MiXCR, one entry per CDR3 protein. The sample lists around 470,000 distinct CDR3 sequences; about 21% were seen once. The clonotype was recovered from a human donor in good health. Some libraries in this study had Jurkat cell RNA spiked in. The chain recombines TRBV12-3 or TRBV12-4 with TRBJ1-1, with D possibly being TRBD1 (6 bases). The sequencing sample was made of naive CD8+ T cells from blood, with Jurkat cell RNA spiked in. Subset: FACS-sorted CD8+CD4-CCR7+CD45RA+ naive T cells. The CDR3 sequence is CASSLSDSYTEAFF. The DNA for the CDR3 is TGTGCCAGCAGTTTATCGGACAGTTACACTGAAGCTTTCTTT.